Shown below are 30 T cell receptor beta chains from a single sample sequenced in a study of blood T cell repertoires in COVID-19 (dated by TCRdb to 2018 to 2020). Library construction relied on the immunoSEQ multiplex PCR assay. In its TCRdb copy, this immuneACCESS table keeps in-frame sequences only and misses some clones. Where compared with another copy, unresolved V genes explain less than half of these, and the others have no known cause. This sample is represented by 200,000 to 250,000 clones; 80% to 90% of them were singletons. The ten top clones hold about 3.5% of the sample. Input material: PBMCs or T cells enriched from blood (not recorded which). These receptors were collected from a woman younger than 45 who had been exposed to COVID-19.

The CDR3 loop is CASSLKGGLQETQYF. The CDR3 DNA sequence: TGTGCCAGCAGTTTGAAGGGCGGGCTCCAAGAGACCCAGTACTTC. The rearrangement links TRBV28 to TRBJ2-5; a possible D gene is TRBD2 (5 bases). The V end was cut by 3 bases, the J end by 1 base, with 12 bases between. Germline-derived CDR1 and CDR2 are MDHEN and SYDVKM. CDR3 size: 15 residues.

V is TRBV5-4 and J is TRBJ2-7; 8 nucleotides align to TRBD2. CDR1 is SGHNT and CDR2 is YYREEE in the germline V gene (reference sequence). The CDR3 has 15 amino acids. V trimming: 2 bases; J trimming: 6 bases; junction bases outside the gene matches: 10. In nucleotides, the CDR3 is TGTGCCAGCAGCTTATACGGGACTAGAGGCCTCGAGCAGTACTTC. Translated, it gives CASSLYGTRGLEQYF.

Regarding this clone: Other DNA sequences within the sample encode an identical CDR3. The V call is TRBV7-2, the J call TRBJ2-7, with TRBD1 as a possible D gene (6 bases). Trimming stripped 3 bases from V and 7 bases from J, with 10 bases between. The germline V gene encodes CDR1 SGHTA and CDR2 FQGNSA. This CDR3 has 12 amino acids. The CDR3 loop is CASSLAQGEQYF. The CDR3 coding sequence is TGTGCCAGCAGCTTGGCCCAGGGGGAGCAGTACTTC.

V and J are TRBV28 and TRBJ2-1; 9 nucleotides agree with TRBD1. Trimming removed 3 bases from V and 8 bases from J; junction bases left unmatched: 8. CDR3 length equals 15 residues. The germline V gene encodes CDR1 MDHEN and CDR2 SYDVKM. The CDR3 is CASSFWDRVDDEQFF. The CDR3 DNA follows: TGTGCCAGCAGTTTTTGGGACAGGGTCGACGATGAGCAGTTCTTC.

V gene TRBV28 combines with J gene TRBJ2-5; a weak D match, TRBD1 (5 bases). V was trimmed by 2 bases and J by 2 bases, leaving 24 bases between them. This CDR3 is built from 19 residues. Germline loops: CDR1 MDHEN, CDR2 SYDVKM. DNA for the CDR3: TGTGCCAGCAGTTTACCACGCACGATTACCGACAGATTACAAGAGACCCAGTACTTC. Its protein product is CASSLPRTITDRLQETQYF.

This clone was counted once. The chain recombines TRBV28 with TRBJ1-2; TRBD1 aligns across 7 bases. The trim removed 6 bases at V and 4 bases at J, leaving 11 bases unmatched. Germline V gene sequence: CDR1 MDHEN, CDR2 SYDVKM. The CDR3 has 15 amino acids. CDR3 sequence: CASSLTAGQTYGYTF. CDR3 nucleotides: TGTGCCAGCAGCCTAACGGCGGGACAGACCTATGGCTACACCTTC.

This chain uses TRBV7-9 with TRBJ2-7; 7 bases line up with TRBD1. CDR1 and CDR2 (germline): SEHNR, FQNEAQ (reference sequence). The trim removed 10 bases at V and 5 bases at J, leaving 8 bases unmatched. This CDR3 region has 12 residues. The CDR3 here is CATQGGYNEQYF. The CDR3 DNA reads TGTGCCACGCAAGGGGGCTACAACGAGCAGTACTTC. Together with reference TRBV7-9 and TRBJ2-7, the CDR3 gives the full variable domain: DTGVSQNPRHKITKRGQNVTFRCDPISEHNRLYWYRQTLGQGPEFLTYFQNEAQLEKSRLLSDRFSAERPKGSFSTLEIQRTEQGDSAMYLCATQGGYNEQYFGPGTRLTVT.

The chain has TRBV2 and TRBJ2-6; D may be TRBD1 (5 bases). This CDR3 has 16 residues. The germline V gene encodes CDR1 SNHLY and CDR2 FYNNEI. The V gene lost 4 bases and the J gene lost 5 bases, with 15 bases spanning the gap. Here the CDR3 reads CASSVRTIGWANVLTF. In DNA form, the CDR3 reads TGTGCCAGCAGTGTTAGGACAATTGGCTGGGCCAACGTCCTGACTTTC.

The chain recombines TRBV5-6 with TRBJ1-5, with no clear D. Germline CDR1 SGHDT, CDR2 YYEEEE. The ends were cut back, 4 bases at V and 2 bases at J, with 16 bases in the middle. This CDR3 comprises 16 residues. The CDR3 region is CASSRSWNQGNQPQHF. The CDR3 nucleotides are TGTGCCAGCAGCCGAAGCTGGAATCAGGGCAATCAGCCCCAGCATTTT.

The V gene is TRBV10-3, the J gene TRBJ1-2; D possibly corresponds to TRBD1 (5 bases). There are 14 residues in the CDR3. Germline V gene sequence: CDR1 ENHRY, CDR2 SYGVKD. With 0 bases removed from V and 7 bases from J, the gap between germline ends came to 12 bases. The CDR3 bases are TGTGCCATCAGTGAGTCCCTGACAGCCTCTGGCTACACCTTC. Translation gives CAISESLTASGYTF.

The rearrangement uses TRBV19 and TRBJ2-2; 8 positions agree with TRBD2. Germline loops: CDR1 LNHDA, CDR2 SQIVND (reference sequence). The CDR3 is made up of 16 amino acids. Trimming removed 6 bases from V and 3 bases from J; junction bases left unmatched: 9. Here the CDR3 reads CASRRFRAGDTGELFF. The CDR3 bases are TGTGCCAGTAGGCGGTTTAGAGCGGGGGACACCGGGGAGCTGTTTTTT.

V gene TRBV27 combines with J gene TRBJ1-6; D possibly corresponds to TRBD1 (6 bases). V lost 5 bases to trimming and J lost 9 bases, with 17 bases between them. The CDR3 has 15 amino acids. Germline V gene sequence: CDR1 MNHEY, CDR2 SMNVEV (reference sequence). The CDR3 DNA sequence: TGTGCCAGCAGTATTCAGGGGCTCCCCCCTTCACCCCTCCACTTT. Translated: CASSIQGLPPSPLHF.

This chain uses TRBV9 with TRBJ2-1; 7 nucleotides align to TRBD2. Per the germline V gene, CDR1 is SGDLS and CDR2 is YYNGEE. The CDR3 sequence is 14 residues long. Losses at the gene ends were 1 base for V and 6 bases for J; bases not matched to a gene: 4. The CDR3 region has the DNA TGTGCCAGCAGCGTAACCGGGAGGCTCAATGAGCAGTTCTTC. Amino acid sequence: CASSVTGRLNEQFF.

Worth noting for this clone: A junction end diverges from the germline sequence, so it may reflect a read error. Different DNA sequences within this sample yield the same CDR3. The gene calls are TRBV10-3 and TRBJ2-7; TRBD1 matches 8 bases. From germline, CDR1 is ENHRY and CDR2 SYGVKD. This CDR3 comprises 15 residues. CDR3 DNA: TGTGCTATCAGTGAGTCCGGACAGGGAGTCTACGAGCAGTACTTC. The encoded protein is CAISESGQGVYEQYF.

The chain is built from TRBV30 and TRBJ1-5; 7 nucleotides line up with TRBD1. The CDR3 loop spans 15 amino acids. V was pared by 2 bases and J by 5 bases, with 9 bases of the junction left unmatched. The germline V gene has CDR1 GTSNPN and CDR2 SVGIG (reference sequence). CDR3: CAWSSFRQGHQPQHF. The CDR3 DNA reads TGTGCCTGGAGTTCCTTCCGACAGGGTCATCAGCCCCAGCATTTT. Full variable domain (rest looked up from reference TRBV30 and TRBJ1-5): SQTIHQWPATLVQPVGSPLSLECTVEGTSNPNLYWYRQAAGRGLQLLFYSVGIGQISSEVPQNLSASRPQDRQFILSSKKLLLSDSGFYLCAWSSFRQGHQPQHFGDGTRLSIL.

The V gene is TRBV24-1, the J gene TRBJ2-2; 8 bases agree with TRBD1. CDR1 is KGHDR and CDR2 is SFDVKD in the germline V gene. Losses at the gene ends were 4 bases for V and 0 bases for J; bases not matched to a gene: 3. CDR3 length equals 16 residues. In DNA form, the CDR3 reads TGTGCCACCAGTGACCGGACAGGGACGAACACCGGGGAGCTGTTTTTT. This sequence encodes CATSDRTGTNTGELFF.

The gene calls are TRBV9 and TRBJ2-2; D might be TRBD2 (6 bases). CDR3 length: 16 residues. Trimming cost V 0 bases and J 6 bases, with 15 bases left between them. The V gene's germline CDR1 is SGDLS and CDR2 YYNGEE. CDR3 loop: CASSVVGLGLPGELFF. The DNA for the CDR3 is TGTGCCAGCAGCGTAGTGGGACTGGGTCTCCCCGGGGAGCTGTTTTTT.

The chain has TRBV2 and TRBJ1-5, with D possibly TRBD1 on 6 matching bases. CDR1 SNHLY and CDR2 FYNNEI come from the germline V gene. With 6 bases removed from V and 8 bases from J, the gap between germline ends came to 14 bases. The CDR3 contains 13 residues. The CDR3 DNA reads TGTGCCAGCAGAGCGGACAGCGGGGAGCCCCAGCATTTT. It specifies CASRADSGEPQHF.

The chain links TRBV11-3 to TRBJ2-3, with D tentatively TRBD1 (6 bases). Trimming pared 4 bases from V and 3 bases from J, leaving 11 bases between. Germline V gives CDR1 SGHNT, CDR2 YENEEA. CDR3 length equals 14 residues. This CDR3 is CASSSRQETDTQYF. The CDR3, as DNA: TGTGCCAGCAGCTCTCGACAGGAGACAGATACGCAGTATTTT.

The J gene is TRBJ2-3, the V gene TRBV9; TRBD2 matches at 11 bases. Germline trimming cut 4 bases from V and 1 base from J; bases unmatched to any gene: 11. This CDR3 comprises 18 residues. Germline CDR1 and CDR2: SGDLS and YYNGEE. The CDR3 here is CASSTGLAAWGGTDTQYF. The CDR3, as DNA: TGTGCCAGCAGCACGGGACTAGCGGCATGGGGGGGCACAGATACGCAGTATTTT.

This CDR3 is CASSMESGETQYF. The CDR3 DNA reads TGTGCCAGTAGTATGGAGTCGGGGGAAACGCAGTATTTT. This chain uses TRBV19 with TRBJ2-3, with D perhaps matching TRBD2 (6 bases). In germline, CDR1 is LNHDA, CDR2 SQIVND (reference sequence). V lost 3 bases and J 9 bases, leaving 13 bases between the germline ends. The CDR3 is 13 amino acids.

In this sample, this clone turned up once. The rearrangement uses TRBV30 and TRBJ1-1, with D perhaps matching TRBD1 (5 bases). Germline-derived CDR1 and CDR2 are GTSNPN and SVGIG (reference sequence). CDR3 size: 13 residues. The ends were cut back, 4 bases at V and 2 bases at J, with 11 bases in the middle. The CDR3 here is CAWTPQGNTEAFF. The CDR3 nucleotides are TGTGCCTGGACCCCTCAGGGAAACACTGAAGCTTTCTTT.

V is TRBV7-9 and J is TRBJ2-2, with D perhaps matching TRBD2 (5 bases). Trimming took 1 base from V and 16 from J, leaving 13 bases between them. The germline gives CDR1 SEHNR, CDR2 FQNEAQ (reference sequence). The CDR3 loop spans 12 amino acids. The CDR3: CASSLVAGVPFF. DNA of the CDR3: TGTGCCAGCAGCTTAGTAGCCGGGGTTCCGTTTTTT.

The chain couples TRBV2 to TRBJ2-7; maybe TRBD1 (6 bases). This CDR3 has 16 residues. V lost 0 bases and J lost 2, with 14 bases in between. Looked up from germline, CDR1 is SNHLY and CDR2 is FYNNEI. The CDR3 is CASSEAYRDRPYEQYF. In nucleotides, the CDR3 is TGTGCCAGCAGTGAAGCCTACCGAGACAGGCCCTACGAGCAGTACTTC.

This rearrangement joins TRBV14 to TRBJ1-1; D might be TRBD1 (5 bases). The CDR3 runs to 16 residues. Germline V gives CDR1 SGHDN, CDR2 FVKESK. V lost 3 bases, J lost 2 bases, and 16 bases lay in between. The CDR3 coding sequence is TGTGCCAGCAGCCAGAGGCAGGGCCGATTTAACACTGAAGCTTTCTTT. This sequence encodes CASSQRQGRFNTEAFF.

The J gene is TRBJ2-5, the V gene TRBV29-1, with 14 bases identical to TRBD2. V dropped 1 base and J dropped 1; count of bases not matched to a gene: 14. This CDR3 contains 20 residues. Germline lookup yields CDR1 SQVTM and CDR2 ANQGSEA. CDR3 sequence: CSVEAAGTSGRSWTQETQYF. The CDR3 DNA reads as TGCAGCGTTGAAGCGGCTGGGACTAGCGGGAGATCATGGACCCAAGAGACCCAGTACTTC.

The rearrangement joins TRBV3-1 (or the pseudogene TRBV3-2) to TRBJ2-2; D is undetermined. The germline V gene encodes CDR1 LGHDT and CDR2 YNNKEL (reference sequence). The CDR3 loop spans 13 amino acids. V was trimmed by 4 bases and J by 2 bases, leaving 5 bases between them. CDR3 coding DNA: TGTGCCAGCAGCCTTTCAAACACCGGGGAGCTGTTTTTT. Translating gives CASSLSNTGELFF.

This rearrangement joins TRBV7-2 to TRBJ2-6, with 12 bases aligning to TRBD2. This CDR3 region has 18 residues. J lost 2 bases, V lost 5 bases, and 7 bases had no gene match. Germline V CDR1 and CDR2: SGHTA, FQGNSA. The CDR3 bases are TGTGCCAGCAGCCCAAGGACTAGCGGGACTCCTGGGGCCAACGTCCTGACTTTC. Translation: CASSPRTSGTPGANVLTF.

This sequence joins TRBV3-1 (or the pseudogene TRBV3-2) and TRBJ2-7, with 7 nucleotides matching TRBD1. This CDR3 spans 14 amino acids. Losses at the gene ends were 5 bases for V and 4 bases for J; bases not matched to a gene: 8. The germline V gene has CDR1 LGHDT and CDR2 YNNKEL (reference sequence). The CDR3 coding sequence is TGTGCCAGCAGCAAGGGACAGCGCGATTACGAGCAGTACTTC. This gives the protein CASSKGQRDYEQYF.

The V and J genes are TRBV28 and TRBJ1-2; D gene unclear. Germline values: CDR1 MDHEN, CDR2 SYDVKM. V lost 2 bases to trimming and J lost 8 bases, with 6 bases between them. There are 11 residues in the CDR3. The CDR3 loop is CASSLRGGYTF. CDR3 nucleotides: TGTGCCAGCAGTTTAAGAGGCGGCTACACCTTC.